This is a list of T cell receptor beta chains from one sample in a study of T-cell reconstitution after alpha-beta-depleted transplantation in children. Each CDR3 protein gets one entry after TCRdb re-called the PCR reads with MiXCR. In the table there are about 27,000 distinct CDR3 sequences, around 17% of which are singletons. The starting material was PBMCs, mostly from graft donor cells, obtained 60 days after TCRalphabeta/CD19-depleted stem cell transplant. The receptors shown here come from a male patient aged 2 to 9 who had a stem cell transplant for acute lymphoblastic leukemia, so the T cells may come from the graft donor. Each CDR3 is given with its conserved first and last residue. Fields, in order: J gene, V gene, D gene, clone size, CDR3 DNA, CDR3 protein. The D gene is left open where the match is weak. Only some rows state a clone size, as once, few, many or a class for expanded clones.

TRBJ2-3 TRBV25-1 - - TGTGCCAGCAGTCCCCGATACATCAGCACAGATACGCAGTATTTT CASSPRYISTDTQYF
TRBJ2-5 TRBV2 - few TGTGCCAGCATCGGACCGTCGACCCAGTACTTC CASIGPSTQYF
TRBJ2-1 TRBV29-1 - many TGCAGCGCCGGACCAGGGGTCAATGAGCAGTTCTTC CSAGPGVNEQFF
TRBJ2-3 TRBV20-1 - - TGCAGTGCTACCCAGACTAAAGACAGGTTCTTAGATACGCAGTATTTT CSATQTKDRFLDTQYF
TRBJ2-2 TRBV4-3 - many TGCGCCAGCAGCCAAGATTCCTCCCGGGACCGGGAGCTGTTTTTT CASSQDSSRDRELFF
TRBJ2-3 TRBV12-3/TRBV12-4 TRBD2 few TGTGCCAGCAGCTATAGCGGGGGGTGGGCAGATACGCAGTATTTT CASSYSGGWADTQYF
TRBJ2-1 TRBV5-1 TRBD1 - TGCGCCAGCAGCTTGAGGACAGGCGCCTCCTTTAATGAGCAGTTCTTC CASSLRTGASFNEQFF
TRBJ2-7 TRBV29-1 - many TGCAGCGTTGAAAGCGGGTCCGAGCAGTACTTC CSVESGSEQYF
TRBJ2-1 TRBV4-3 - many TGCGCCAGCAGCCGCGAGGTTAATACCTACAATGAGCAGTTCTTC CASSREVNTYNEQFF
TRBJ2-7 TRBV29-1 - many TGCAGCGTTGAGGCAGGGAACGAGCAGTACTTC CSVEAGNEQYF